The source of this T cell receptor (beta chain) is a study of T-cell memory formation after mild COVID-19. Germline CDR1 is SSHAT and CDR2 is FNYEAQ (reference sequence). The CDR3 loop spans 15 amino acids. Each CDR3 protein gets one entry after TCRdb re-called the 5' RACE reads with MiXCR. This table holds hundreds of thousands of distinct CDR3 sequences, 20% to 25% found once. This clonotype appeared many times. One junction end disagrees with the germline gene, perhaps due to a read error. The sample taken for sequencing was PBMCs or a T cell subset sorted from them (not recorded which). This TCR came from an adult woman who had mild COVID-19 (a few samples of this study predate the infection). Cell type and time point are not known. This chain connects TRBV7-7 to TRBJ2-2; the D is unclear. This CDR3 is CASSPTLSNTGELFF. The CDR3 bases are TGTGCTAGCAGCCCCACTCTTTCGAACACCGGGGAGCTGTTTTTT.